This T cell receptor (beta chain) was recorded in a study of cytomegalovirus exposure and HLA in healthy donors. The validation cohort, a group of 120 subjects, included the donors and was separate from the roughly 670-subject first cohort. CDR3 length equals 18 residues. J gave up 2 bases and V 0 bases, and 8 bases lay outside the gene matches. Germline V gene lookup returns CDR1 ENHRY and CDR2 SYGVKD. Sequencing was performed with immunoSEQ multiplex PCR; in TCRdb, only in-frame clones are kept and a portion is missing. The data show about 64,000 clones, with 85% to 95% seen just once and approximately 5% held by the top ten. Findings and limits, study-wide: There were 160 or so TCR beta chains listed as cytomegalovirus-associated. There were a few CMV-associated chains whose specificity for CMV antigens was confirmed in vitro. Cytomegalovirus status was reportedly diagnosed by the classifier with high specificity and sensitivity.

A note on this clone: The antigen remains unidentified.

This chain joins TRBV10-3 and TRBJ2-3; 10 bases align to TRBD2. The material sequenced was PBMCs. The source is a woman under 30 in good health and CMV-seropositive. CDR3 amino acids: CAISESGLAGVNTDTQYF. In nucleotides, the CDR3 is TGTGCCATCAGTGAGTCGGGTCTAGCGGGGGTAAACACAGATACGCAGTATTTT.